This entry lists 24 T cell receptor beta chains sequenced from one sample in a study of beta chain features in type 1 diabetes. Study conclusions and caveats: The study found moderately but significantly shorter TCRB CDR3s in all four CD4+ subsets of Type 1 diabetes patients.

Which antigens these TCRs recognize remains unknown. The isolated RNA, all of it, was reverse transcribed, so expressed TCRB transcripts were what got sequenced. The protocol was immunoSEQ multiplex PCR, while the TCRdb copy is restricted to in-frame clones and leaves out a portion. The sample carries 640,000 or so clones, 10% to 15% recorded once. Sequences were obtained from naive CD4+ T cells from blood. The receptor source for this set is a man aged 18 to 35 with type 1 diabetes.

Turning to this clone: The junction departs from germline at one end; a sequencing error may be responsible. The chain couples TRBV6-1 to TRBJ2-1, with D possibly called TRBD1 or TRBD2 (5 bases each). This CDR3 is built from 12 residues. Germline assignment: CDR1 MNHNS and CDR2 SASEGT. This CDR3 reads CASTRWERGWIF. CDR3 nucleotide sequence: TGTGCCAGCACCCGATGGGAGAGGGGTTGGATCTTC.

V is TRBV29-1 and J is TRBJ1-2; 9 nucleotides line up with TRBD1. V was clipped by 4 bases and J by 4 bases; unmatched bases: 4. The CDR3 spans 13 residues. CDR1 and CDR2 from the germline V gene are SQVTM and ANQGSEA. In nucleotides, the CDR3 is TGCAGCGTTGGGGGACAGGGTACCTATGGCTACACCTTC. Protein product: CSVGGQGTYGYTF.

The rearrangement joins TRBV11-2 to TRBJ2-1, with 10 bases fitting TRBD2. Germline V lookup: CDR1 SGHAT, CDR2 FQNNGV. The CDR3 is 15 residues long. The V segment lost 4 bases and the J segment 4 bases; nucleotides outside the gene matches: 4. The CDR3 here is CASSYGLAVYNEQFF. CDR3 coding DNA: TGTGCCAGCAGCTACGGACTAGCGGTATACAATGAGCAGTTCTTC.

This clone was seen a handful of times. This chain links TRBV4-2 with TRBJ2-1; the D gene is possibly TRBD2 (5 bases). The CDR3 is 16 amino acids. V was clipped by 1 base and J by 4 bases, with 14 bases between them. Germline lookup yields CDR1 LGHNA and CDR2 YNFKEQ. The CDR3 DNA is TGTGCCAGCAGCCAAGTAGGAGGATTAGGTTACAATGAGCAGTTCTTC. Translating gives CASSQVGGLGYNEQFF.

The chain employs TRBV7-9 and TRBJ1-2; D uncertain. Trimming left V 5 bases short and J 4 bases short, with 14 bases between. Germline CDR1 and CDR2: SEHNR and FQNEAQ (reference sequence). This CDR3 is 14 amino acids long. CDR3 DNA sequence: TGTGCCAGCAGCCTAAACACGGCGTTCTATGGCTACACCTTC. It codes for CASSLNTAFYGYTF.

The chain uses TRBV10-3 and TRBJ1-2, with 7 nucleotides matching TRBD1. The trim removed 3 bases at V and 4 bases at J, leaving 5 bases unmatched. This CDR3 region has 14 residues. Germline CDR1 and CDR2: ENHRY and SYGVKD. The CDR3: CAISDGDSIYGYTF. CDR3 sequence (DNA): TGTGCCATCAGTGATGGGGACAGCATCTATGGCTACACCTTC.

This chain connects TRBV19 to TRBJ1-1; D uncertain. The germline CDR1 and CDR2 sequences are LNHDA and SQIVND (reference sequence). The ends were cut back, 2 bases at V and 3 bases at J, with 7 bases in the middle. This CDR3 comprises 13 residues. As DNA, the CDR3 is TGTGCCAGTAGTATAAGGAGGGACACTGAAGCTTTCTTT. Its translation is CASSIRRDTEAFF.

The chain is built from TRBV5-1 and TRBJ1-6; maybe TRBD1 (5 bases). The germline V and J ends were trimmed by 4 bases and 5 bases, with 13 bases remaining between them. This CDR3 spans 15 amino acids. From germline, CDR1 is SGHRS and CDR2 YFSETQ. Here the CDR3 reads CASSRDSLNNSPLHF. Here the CDR3 DNA reads TGCGCCAGCAGCCGAGACAGCCTCAATAATTCACCCCTCCACTTT.

V and J are TRBV9 and TRBJ1-2; D gene uncertain. This CDR3 spans 14 amino acids. Germline CDR1 is SGDLS and CDR2 is YYNGEE. The germline V and J ends were trimmed by 6 bases and 4 bases, with 16 bases remaining between them. The CDR3 DNA follows: TGTGCCAGCACCTATAGGGAGGTATCCTATGGCTACACCTTC. This sequence encodes CASTYREVSYGYTF.

The J gene is TRBJ1-6, the V gene TRBV9, with 8 positions matching TRBD1. Germline values: CDR1 SGDLS, CDR2 YYNGEE. The V segment lost 0 bases and the J segment 7 bases; nucleotides outside the gene matches: 6. The CDR3 consists of 16 residues. CDR3 sequence: CASSVARTGNNSPLHF. The CDR3 DNA is TGTGCCAGCAGCGTAGCTAGGACAGGGAACAATTCACCCCTCCACTTT.

CDR3 region: CASSEGAQETQYF. The CDR3 DNA sequence: TGCGCCAGCAGTGAAGGGGCCCAAGAGACCCAGTACTTC. This chain links TRBV10-2 with TRBJ2-5, with D perhaps matching TRBD1 (5 bases). This CDR3 is built from 13 residues. V was shortened by 3 bases and J by 1 base, with 6 bases between the two germline ends. Germline loops: CDR1 WSHSY, CDR2 SAAADI.

The chain recombines TRBV4-1 with TRBJ1-2; the D is unclear. V lost 0 bases and J lost 4, with 9 bases in between. Germline V CDR1 and CDR2: MGHRA, YSYEKL. The CDR3 covers 14 residues. DNA for the CDR3: TGCGCCAGCAGCCAAGATTGGGCCCCCTATGGCTACACCTTC. The encoded protein is CASSQDWAPYGYTF.

This clone was seen more than once but under ten times. This sequence joins TRBV30 and TRBJ2-7, with D possibly matching TRBD1 (6 bases). V lost 3 bases to trimming and J lost 9 bases, with 18 bases between them. CDR1 and CDR2 from the germline V gene are GTSNPN and SVGIG (reference sequence). This CDR3 spans 13 amino acids. The DNA of the CDR3 is TGTGCCTGGAGGGAGACAGGAACGAAGGGGCAGTACTTC. Translation gives CAWRETGTKGQYF.

This clone was recorded a few times. The V call is TRBV18, the J call TRBJ1-6; 7 positions agree with TRBD1. V was pared by 1 base and J by 9 bases, with 0 bases of the junction left unmatched. The length of the CDR3 is 13 residues. The germline CDR1 and CDR2 sequences are KGHSH and LQKENI. Written as DNA, the CDR3 is TGTGCCAGCTCACCACAGGGGGCTTCACCCCTCCACTTT. This sequence encodes CASSPQGASPLHF.

This clone was seen only a few times. The V call is TRBV6-1, the J call TRBJ1-5; TRBD1 matches 9 bases. Germline V lookup: CDR1 MNHNS, CDR2 SASEGT. J was trimmed by 6 bases and V by 1 base; bases with no gene match: 4. The CDR3 runs to 15 residues. The DNA for the CDR3 is TGTGCCAGCAGTGAAGGGACAGGGGCGGGTCAGCCCCAGCATTTT. This codes for CASSEGTGAGQPQHF.

The chain has TRBV7-8 and TRBJ1-2; 8 bases line up with TRBD1. With 8 bases clipped from V and 4 bases from J, the junction kept 3 bases outside the gene matches. CDR3 length: 12 amino acids. CDR1 is SGHVS, CDR2 FQNEAQ, per germline. CDR3 bases: TGTGCCAGCGGGACAGGACCCTATGGCTACACCTTC. Protein sequence: CASGTGPYGYTF.

This chain links TRBV30 with TRBJ1-1; tentatively, D is TRBD1 (5 bases). Per the germline V gene, CDR1 is GTSNPN and CDR2 is SVGIG (reference sequence). Trimming took 6 bases from V and 3 from J, leaving 14 bases between them. The CDR3 sequence is 13 residues long. The CDR3 DNA reads TGTGCCTGTATCAGGGAGGCGGACACTGAAGCTTTCTTT. This encodes CACIREADTEAFF.

This clone was observed a few times. This chain connects TRBV11-3 to TRBJ2-5, with no clear D. This CDR3 has 13 amino acids. Germline loops: CDR1 SGHNT, CDR2 YENEEA. Trimming shortened V by 1 base and J by 5 bases, and 8 bases separated the two germline ends. CDR3 bases: TGTGCCAGCAGCTTAGGACACGGGGAGACCCAGTACTTC. Translating it yields CASSLGHGETQYF.

Of note for this clone: This same CDR3 is encoded by further DNA sequences in the sample. The chain employs TRBV10-3 and TRBJ2-3; D call uncertain. Trimming took off 8 bases at V and 0 bases at J, with 9 bases between the two ends. The CDR3 consists of 13 residues. Germline V lookup: CDR1 ENHRY, CDR2 SYGVKD. CDR3 residues: CAIGGSSTDTQYF. CDR3 DNA sequence: TGTGCCATCGGTGGCTCCAGCACAGATACGCAGTATTTT.

This clone was seen a handful of times. At the DNA level, this CDR3 is encoded by other sequences in the same sample as well. The V call is TRBV18, the J call TRBJ1-2, with D possibly being TRBD1 (5 bases). From germline, CDR1 is KGHSH and CDR2 LQKENI. V was cut by 6 bases and J by 3 bases, with 11 bases left in between. The CDR3 has 13 residues. The CDR3 protein is CASSPGGDYGYTF. The CDR3, as DNA: TGTGCCAGCTCCCCCGGGGGGGACTATGGCTACACCTTC.

The V and J genes are TRBV19 and TRBJ2-5; D unclear. The V end was cut by 3 bases, the J end by 0 bases, with 5 bases between. This CDR3 has 13 residues. From germline, CDR1 is LNHDA and CDR2 SQIVND (reference sequence). CDR3 sequence (DNA): TGTGCCAGTAGTATGGCGTACCAAGAGACCCAGTACTTC. It specifies CASSMAYQETQYF.

This clone was found a few times. The genes are TRBV18 and TRBJ2-7; 8 nucleotides line up with TRBD1. V dropped 3 bases and J dropped 4; count of bases not matched to a gene: 5. The length of the CDR3 is 14 residues. Germline V gene data show CDR1 as KGHSH and CDR2 as LQKENI. CDR3 DNA: TGTGCCAGCTCACCCCCGGGACAGGAGTACGAGCAGTACTTC. The encoded protein is CASSPPGQEYEQYF.

The table lists this clone with a few counts. The genes are TRBV5-1 and TRBJ2-7; TRBD2 matches 8 bases. This CDR3 contains 16 residues. Germline loops: CDR1 SGHRS, CDR2 YFSETQ. Trimming at V came to 4 bases and at J to 0 bases, leaving 9 bases not matched to a gene. The CDR3 DNA follows: TGCGCCAGCAGCCGGGAGGGCAGGTCGAGCTCCTACGAGCAGTACTTC. Its protein is CASSREGRSSSYEQYF. Full variable domain (outside the CDR3, taken from reference TRBV5-1 and TRBJ2-7): KAGVTQTPRYLIKTRGQQVTLSCSPISGHRSVSWYQQTPGQGLQFLFEYFSETQRNKGNFPGRFSGRQFSNSRSEMNVSTLELGDSALYLCASSREGRSSSYEQYFGPGTRLTVT.

This clone has more than one count but fewer than ten. The chain combines TRBV30 with TRBJ2-7, with TRBD1 identical over 8 bases. The CDR3 is made up of 13 amino acids. The junction had 11 bases not matched to a gene; V was cut back by 8 bases and J by 5 bases. In germline, CDR1 is GTSNPN, CDR2 SVGIG (reference sequence). DNA for the CDR3: TGTGCCGGGGACAGGTTTAAACCTAACGAGCAGTACTTC. Its protein product is CAGDRFKPNEQYF.